This TCR beta chain was sequenced for a study of cytomegalovirus exposure and HLA in healthy donors. Both 60 Vbeta primers and 13 Jbeta primers went into the PCR. Clones were sequenced by immunoSEQ multiplex PCR, and TCRdb holds only the in-frame ones, with some missing. The data show fewer than 200,000 clones, over 80% seen once. Germline lookup yields CDR1 SGDLS and CDR2 YYNGEE. V was trimmed by 0 bases and J by 1 base, leaving 12 bases between them. The CDR3 contains 16 residues. The specimen was PBMCs. This receptor was taken from a human donor in good health. V is TRBV9 and J is TRBJ2-3; maybe TRBD2 (6 bases). The CDR3 loop is CASSVESGVGTDTQYF. As DNA, the CDR3 is TGTGCCAGCAGCGTAGAATCGGGGGTGGGCACAGATACGCAGTATTTT.